This T cell receptor beta chain was retrieved from a study of control samples from healthy donors and cancer patients. TCRdb keeps only in-frame clones here, not all; method: immunoSEQ multiplex PCR. The sample yields 45,000 to 70,000 clones, 91% seen once. This CDR3 is 15 amino acids long. V dropped 5 bases and J dropped 6 bases, with 16 bases sitting between them. Per germline, CDR1 SGHTA and CDR2 FQGNSA. J is TRBJ1-4 and V is TRBV7-2; D is uncertain. The TCR sequence derives from a man aged 25-45 years with colorectal cancer. The sample comprised PBMCs. For the CDR3, the DNA is TGTGCCAGCAGCCTAGGAGCCCGTGGGTATGAAAAACTGTTTTTT. Translated, it gives CASSLGARGYEKLFF.